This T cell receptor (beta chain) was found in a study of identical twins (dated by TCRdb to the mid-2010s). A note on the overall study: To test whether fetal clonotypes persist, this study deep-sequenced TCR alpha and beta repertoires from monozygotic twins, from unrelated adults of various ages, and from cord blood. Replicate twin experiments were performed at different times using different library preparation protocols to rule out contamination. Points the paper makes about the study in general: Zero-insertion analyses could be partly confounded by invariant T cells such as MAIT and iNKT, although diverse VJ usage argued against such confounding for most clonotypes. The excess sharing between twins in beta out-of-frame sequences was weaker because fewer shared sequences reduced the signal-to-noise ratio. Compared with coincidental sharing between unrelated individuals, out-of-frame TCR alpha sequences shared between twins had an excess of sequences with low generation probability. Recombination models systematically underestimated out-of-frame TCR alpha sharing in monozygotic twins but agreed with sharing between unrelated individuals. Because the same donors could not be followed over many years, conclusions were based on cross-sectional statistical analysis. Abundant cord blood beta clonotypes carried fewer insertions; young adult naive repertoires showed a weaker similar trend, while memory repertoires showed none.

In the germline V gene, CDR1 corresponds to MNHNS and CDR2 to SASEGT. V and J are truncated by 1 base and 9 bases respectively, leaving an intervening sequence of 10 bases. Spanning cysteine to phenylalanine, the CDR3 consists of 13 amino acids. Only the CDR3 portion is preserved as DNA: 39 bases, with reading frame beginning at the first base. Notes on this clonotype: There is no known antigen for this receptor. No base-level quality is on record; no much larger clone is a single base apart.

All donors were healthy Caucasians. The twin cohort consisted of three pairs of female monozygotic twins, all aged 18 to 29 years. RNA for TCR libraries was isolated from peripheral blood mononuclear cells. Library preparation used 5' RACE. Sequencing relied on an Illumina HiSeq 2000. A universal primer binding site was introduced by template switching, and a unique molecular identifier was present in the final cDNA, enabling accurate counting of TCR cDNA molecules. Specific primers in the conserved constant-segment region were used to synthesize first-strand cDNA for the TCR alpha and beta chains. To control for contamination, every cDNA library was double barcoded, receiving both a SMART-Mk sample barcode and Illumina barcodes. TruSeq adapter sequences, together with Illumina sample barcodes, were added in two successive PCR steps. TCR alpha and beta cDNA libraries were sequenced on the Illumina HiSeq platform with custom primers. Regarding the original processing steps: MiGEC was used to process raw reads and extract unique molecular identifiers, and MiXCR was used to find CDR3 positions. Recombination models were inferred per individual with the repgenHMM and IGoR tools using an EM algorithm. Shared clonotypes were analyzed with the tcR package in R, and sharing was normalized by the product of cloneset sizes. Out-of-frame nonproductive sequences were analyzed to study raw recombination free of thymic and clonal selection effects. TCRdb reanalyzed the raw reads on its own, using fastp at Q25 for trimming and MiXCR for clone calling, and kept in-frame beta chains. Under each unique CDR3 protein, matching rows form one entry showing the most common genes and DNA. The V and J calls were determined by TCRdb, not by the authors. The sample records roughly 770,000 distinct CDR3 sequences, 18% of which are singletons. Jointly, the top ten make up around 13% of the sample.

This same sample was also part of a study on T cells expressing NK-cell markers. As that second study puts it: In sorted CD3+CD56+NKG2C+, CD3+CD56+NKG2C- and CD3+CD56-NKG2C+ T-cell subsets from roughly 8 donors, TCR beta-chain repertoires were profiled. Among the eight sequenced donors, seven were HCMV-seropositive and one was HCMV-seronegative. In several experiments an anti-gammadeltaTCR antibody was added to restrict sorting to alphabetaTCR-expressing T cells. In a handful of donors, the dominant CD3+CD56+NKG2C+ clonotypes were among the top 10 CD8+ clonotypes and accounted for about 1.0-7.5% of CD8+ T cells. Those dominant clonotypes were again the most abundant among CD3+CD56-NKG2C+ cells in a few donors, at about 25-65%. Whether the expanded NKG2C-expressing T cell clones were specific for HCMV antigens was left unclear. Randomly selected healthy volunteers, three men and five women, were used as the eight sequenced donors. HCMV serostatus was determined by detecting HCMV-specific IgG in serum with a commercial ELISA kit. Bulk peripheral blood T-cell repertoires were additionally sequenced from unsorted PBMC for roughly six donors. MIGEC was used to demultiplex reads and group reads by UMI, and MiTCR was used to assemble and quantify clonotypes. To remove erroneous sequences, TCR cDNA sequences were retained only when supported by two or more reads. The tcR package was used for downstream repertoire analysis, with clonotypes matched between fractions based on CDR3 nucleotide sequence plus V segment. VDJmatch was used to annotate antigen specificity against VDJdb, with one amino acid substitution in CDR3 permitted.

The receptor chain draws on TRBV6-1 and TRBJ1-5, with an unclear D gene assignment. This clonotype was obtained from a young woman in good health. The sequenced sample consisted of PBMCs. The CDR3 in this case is CASSEVGLGPQHF. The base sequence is TGTGCCAGCAGTGAAGTAGGGCTCGGGCCCCAGCATTTT.